This TCR beta chain comes out of a study of monozygotic twins with inflammatory bowel disease (dated by TCRdb to the late 2010s). Broadly, across the study: In total, approximately 28 monozygotic twin pairs made up the full study: 19 Danish pairs, all IBD-discordant, plus nine German pairs, of which four were IBD-concordant and five were IBD-discordant. The search for disease-associated traits relied mainly on comparing IBD patients with their genetically identical healthy co-twins within discordant pairs. Each individual had, on average, about 151 000 unique TCRalpha sequences and 181 000 unique TCRbeta sequences available for analysis. What the study reported, not specific to this receptor: Background noise and inter-individual variability may have been introduced into the repertoires by the differing immunosuppressive treatments among patients. No single strong signal or clonotype linked to IBD turned up in the results, so the idea that one exists was not supported. IBD patients shared fewer clonotypes with other individuals than healthy twins did, most markedly in patients showing signs of disease activity. Repertoire similarity did not differ between concordant and discordant twins, possibly due to limited statistical power. Different T cell subtypes could not be distinguished in the analysis. A decrease in TCRbeta repertoire diversity, as measured by inverse Simpson index, was observed in IBD patients compared with their healthy co-twins.

The germline V gene (reference sequence) gives CDR1 as SEHNR and CDR2 as FQNEAQ. CDR3 length: 16 amino acids, cysteine to phenylalanine. The entry carries no DNA sequence. Remarks on this clonotype: Its antigen remains unidentified.

The method was 5' RACE. Each TCR library was prepared from around 3,400 ng of total RNA. For each sample, cDNA was synthesized in eight separate reactions using SMARTScribe reverse transcriptase. Unique molecular identifiers containing a 6-nucleotide sample barcode were introduced through template switching during cDNA synthesis. Amplification of TCRalpha and TCRbeta cDNA involved two nested PCRs of around 16 and 10 cycles, and each PCR was followed by bead purification. Before amplification, the cDNA was treated with uracil DNA-glycosylase and purified using the QIAquick PCR purification kit. In the second PCR, Illumina TruSeq-compatible adapters and sample-specific barcodes were added. Library quality and concentration were checked on TapeStation and Qubit, and libraries were pooled at around 5 ng each. Pooled libraries were sequenced on an Illumina HiSeq2500 single-index Rapid Run with 2 x 100 bp reads and custom sequencing primers. In the source study's methods: MiGEC version 1.2.6 was used for UMI-based consensus assembly to correct PCR and sequencing errors. V(D)J alignment, clonotype assembly and CDR3 extraction were performed with MiXCR version 2.1.1. Gene usage, clonotype sharing and MAIT/NKT TCR abundance were normalised by analysing the top 1000, 10 000 and 20 000 clonotypes per sample. Diversity was computed as the inverse Simpson index with the vegan R package after downsampling to 27 000 UMIs. Paired Mann-Whitney U tests on discordant twin pairs were used, with Benjamini-Hochberg multiple-testing correction. Reprocessed by TCRdb, the reads give a single entry per CDR3 protein sequence, without DNA. The V and J calls, along with clone size, are taken from TCRdb and not from the paper's own processing. The sample has some 150,000 distinct CDR3 sequences on record. 2.4% of the sample is in the top ten clones.

From each donor, an approximately 2.5 ml peripheral blood sample was collected into PAXgene tubes and kept at -80 degrees C. Without T cell sorting, total RNA was isolated from whole blood using the PAXgene blood miRNA kit on an automated QIAcube. Peripheral blood from monozygotic twin pairs, either concordant or discordant for inflammatory bowel disease, underwent deep TCRalpha and TCRbeta repertoire profiling that used unique molecular barcoding. Smoking habits were recorded for all twin pairs, with individuals classified as current, former or never smokers. The source is a human donor with ulcerative colitis or Crohn's disease, or a healthy co-twin of an affected twin (not recorded which). The sample taken for sequencing was blood. The rearranged chain carries TRBV7-9 and TRBJ2-1; without DNA, the TCRdb call of TRBD2 cannot be checked. Here the CDR3 is given as CASSPAGEPSYNEQFF.